The rows below give T cell receptor beta chains drawn from one sample of a study of blood T cell repertoires in COVID-19. The assay was immunoSEQ multiplex PCR, and TCRdb's table has in-frame clones only and misses some. The sample includes about 400,000 clones, around 88% of them seen just once. The sequenced sample was peripheral blood. Receptors were obtained from a woman in her thirties with acute or convalescent COVID-19. CDR3s include the opening cysteine and the closing phenylalanine or tryptophan. D genes are given only for firm matches. Expanded clones get a size class; other rows say once, few or many, or leave the size out.

v_gene	abundance	j_gene	d_gene	CDR3aa	CDR3nt
TRBV19	-	TRBJ1-5	TRBD1	CASSIGRGLVVQPQHF	TGTGCCAGTAGTATTGGCAGGGGGCTAGTCGTTCAGCCCCAGCATTTT
TRBV25-1	-	TRBJ2-2	TRBD2	CASSVGTMNTGELFF	TGTGCCAGCAGTGTTGGGACTATGAACACCGGGGAGCTGTTTTTT
TRBV27	-	TRBJ2-3	TRBD2	CASSLKRGARTDTQYF	TGTGCCAGCAGTTTAAAGCGGGGGGCACGCACAGATACGCAGTATTTT
TRBV9	-	TRBJ2-5	TRBD2	CASSVSGGARETQYF	TGTGCCAGCAGCGTAAGCGGGGGGGCTAGGGAGACCCAGTACTTC
TRBV6-1	-	TRBJ1-2	TRBD1	CASSARDRGANYGYTF	TGTGCCAGCAGTGCCCGGGACAGGGGAGCTAACTATGGCTACACCTTC
TRBV3-1/TRBV3-2	-	TRBJ2-3	-	CASSRVYKGATDTQYF	TGTGCCAGCAGCCGGGTCTATAAGGGAGCAACAGATACGCAGTATTTT
TRBV7-2	-	TRBJ2-5	TRBD2	CASSTWLPGGPETQYF	TGTGCCAGCAGCACCTGGCTACCGGGGGGGCCGGAGACCCAGTACTTC
TRBV7-9	few	TRBJ2-2	TRBD2	CASSLARPSGAGELFF	TGTGCCAGCAGCTTAGCTAGACCTAGCGGCGCCGGGGAGCTGTTTTTT
TRBV9	-	TRBJ2-3	TRBD2	CASSVGSLAGLTDTQYF	TGTGCCAGCAGCGTAGGGAGTCTAGCGGGGCTCACAGATACGCAGTATTTT
TRBV5-1	-	TRBJ2-7	TRBD1	CASSAGTGVYEQYF	TGCGCCAGCAGCGCCGGGACAGGGGTATACGAGCAGTACTTC
TRBV11-2	-	TRBJ1-1	-	CASSHAGVRGRTEAFF	TGTGCCAGCAGCCACGCCGGGGTCAGGGGAAGGACTGAAGCTTTCTTT
TRBV12-3/TRBV12-4	-	TRBJ2-5	TRBD2	CASVSGGTQYF	TGTGCCAGCGTTTCGGGAGGGACCCAGTACTTC
TRBV5-4	-	TRBJ1-6	TRBD1	CASSLTDRGSPLHF	TGTGCCAGCAGCCTCACGGACAGGGGTTCACCCCTCCACTTT
TRBV11-2	-	TRBJ2-3	TRBD2	CASSPIAGDGTQYF	TGTGCCAGCAGCCCAATAGCGGGGGACGGTACGCAGTATTTT
TRBV19	-	TRBJ1-2	TRBD1	CASSTSTGRSGYTF	TGTGCCAGTAGTACGTCGACAGGGCGTAGTGGCTACACCTTC
TRBV2	-	TRBJ1-1	TRBD1	CASIPQGALTEAFF	TGTGCCAGCATTCCCCAGGGGGCCCTCACTGAAGCTTTCTTT
TRBV5-1	-	TRBJ2-7	-	CASSLVGDYGEQYF	TGCGCCAGCAGCTTGGTAGGTGACTACGGCGAGCAGTACTTC
TRBV27	-	TRBJ1-5	TRBD1	CASRRQGSNQPQHF	TGTGCCAGCAGAAGACAGGGAAGCAATCAGCCCCAGCATTTT
TRBV6-6	once	TRBJ1-5	TRBD1	CASSLDRESQPQHF	TGTGCCAGCAGCCTGGACAGGGAAAGTCAGCCCCAGCATTTT
TRBV2	-	TRBJ2-3	TRBD2	CASSDRSGPVDF	TGTGCCAGCAGTGATCGTAGCGGGCCCGTAGATTTT
TRBV7-3	-	TRBJ2-5	TRBD2	CAGLAGGFGETQYF	TGTGCCGGTCTAGCGGGGGGGTTCGGAGAGACCCAGTACTTC
TRBV7-2	-	TRBJ2-2	TRBD2	CASSILAGGSGELFF	TGTGCCAGCAGCATACTAGCGGGGGGGAGCGGGGAGCTGTTTTTT
TRBV5-3	few	TRBJ1-1	TRBD1	CARSLGQADTEAFF	TGTGCCAGAAGCTTAGGACAGGCTGACACTGAAGCTTTCTTT
TRBV20-1	-	TRBJ2-7	-	CSARDRVEQYF	TGCAGTGCTAGAGATCGGGTTGAGCAGTACTTC
TRBV6-4	-	TRBJ2-5	TRBD2	CASSEIRLTSGRPIQETQYF	TGTGCCAGCAGCGAAATACGATTGACTAGCGGGCGACCGATTCAAGAGACCCAGTACTTC
TRBV30	once	TRBJ1-1	-	CAWTHSTEAFF	TGTGCCTGGACTCACAGCACTGAAGCTTTCTTT
TRBV28	-	TRBJ2-1	TRBD2	CASTPSGAAYNEQFF	TGTGCCAGCACTCCCAGCGGGGCTGCCTACAATGAGCAGTTCTTC
TRBV27	-	TRBJ2-5	TRBD1	CASSPSRTGGQETQYF	TGTGCCAGCAGCCCCAGTAGGACAGGGGGCCAAGAGACCCAGTACTTC
TRBV2	once	TRBJ2-1	TRBD2	CATEVLAGGYNEQFF	TGTGCCACCGAAGTGCTAGCGGGGGGCTACAATGAGCAGTTCTTC
TRBV30	-	TRBJ1-5	TRBD1	CAWSSGTGDQPQHF	TGTGCCTGGAGCTCCGGGACAGGGGATCAGCCCCAGCATTTT
TRBV19	-	TRBJ2-3	TRBD1	CASSMGQPTDTQYF	TGTGCCAGTAGTATGGGACAGCCCACAGATACGCAGTATTTT
TRBV28	once	TRBJ2-7	TRBD1	CASSRRQGLSYEQYF	TGTGCCAGCAGTCGCCGACAGGGGCTATCCTACGAGCAGTACTTC
TRBV10-2	-	TRBJ1-1	-	CASRPDSLNTEAFF	TGCGCCAGCAGACCGGACAGCCTGAACACTGAAGCTTTCTTT
TRBV15	-	TRBJ2-7	TRBD2	CATSRDLAGGGGYEQYF	TGTGCCACCAGCAGAGATTTAGCGGGGGGTGGAGGCTACGAGCAGTACTTC
TRBV19	-	TRBJ2-1	-	CASSVVRGAWNEQFF	TGTGCCAGTAGCGTGGTTCGGGGGGCGTGGAATGAGCAGTTCTTC
TRBV6-1	-	TRBJ2-1	-	CASSERWSGGIYNEQFF	TGTGCCAGCAGTGAACGGTGGTCAGGGGGGATCTACAATGAGCAGTTCTTC
TRBV3-1/TRBV3-2	-	TRBJ2-3	TRBD2	CASSRTSGGDTQYF	TGTGCCAGCAGCCGGACTAGCGGGGGAGATACGCAGTATTTT
TRBV10-1	-	TRBJ2-2	-	CASSEGQGPFAGELFF	TGCGCCAGCAGTGAGGGACAAGGGCCCTTCGCCGGGGAGCTGTTTTTT
TRBV11-1	-	TRBJ2-2	-	CASKVDTNTGELFF	TGTGCCAGCAAAGTGGACACTAACACCGGGGAGCTGTTTTTT
TRBV20-1	-	TRBJ1-1	-	CSARKEVEAFF	TGCAGTGCTAGGAAGGAGGTGGAAGCTTTCTTT
TRBV2	once	TRBJ2-1	TRBD2	CASSASGVINEQFF	TGTGCCAGCAGTGCCAGCGGGGTGATCAATGAGCAGTTCTTC
TRBV30	-	TRBJ2-7	-	CAWSQGSSYEQYF	TGTGCCTGGAGCCAGGGCAGCTCCTACGAGCAGTACTTC
TRBV3-1/TRBV3-2	-	TRBJ1-3	TRBD1	CASSQTGTGNTIYF	TGTGCCAGCAGCCAGACAGGGACTGGAAACACCATATATTTT
TRBV5-5	-	TRBJ2-5	TRBD2	CASSSGSAGVRETQYF	TGTGCCAGCAGCTCCGGGTCGGCGGGGGTTAGAGAGACCCAGTACTTC
TRBV4-2	-	TRBJ2-7	-	CASSQDRGLYEQYF	TGTGCCAGCAGCCAAGATAGGGGGTTATACGAGCAGTACTTC
TRBV10-3	-	TRBJ2-1	TRBD1	CAITHGQGADEQFF	TGTGCCATCACTCATGGACAGGGGGCCGATGAGCAGTTCTTC
TRBV6-5	-	TRBJ1-4	-	CASKRGQVVEKLFF	TGTGCCAGCAAAAGAGGGCAGGTTGTAGAAAAACTGTTTTTT
TRBV4-1	-	TRBJ1-1	TRBD1	CASSQDRDRTGTEAFF	TGCGCCAGCAGCCAAGATCGGGACAGGACGGGGACTGAAGCTTTCTTT
TRBV4-1	-	TRBJ1-1	-	CASTLQVNTEAFF	TGCGCCAGCACTCTACAGGTCAACACTGAAGCTTTCTTT
TRBV4-2	-	TRBJ2-5	-	CASSQTPGSTYQETQYF	TGTGCCAGCAGCCAAACTCCGGGGTCGACGTACCAAGAGACCCAGTACTTC
TRBV2	-	TRBJ1-1	-	CASSAYGVLASSEAFF	TGTGCCAGCAGTGCTTACGGGGTCCTTGCGTCCTCTGAAGCTTTCTTT
TRBV28	-	TRBJ2-1	TRBD1	CASSSPDRAPYNEQFF	TGTGCCAGCAGTTCCCCGGACAGGGCCCCCTACAATGAGCAGTTCTTC
TRBV3-1/TRBV3-2	-	TRBJ2-2	TRBD2	CASTSVGSGGAGTGELFF	TGTGCCAGCACCTCAGTTGGTAGCGGGGGGGCGGGCACCGGGGAGCTGTTTTTT
TRBV6-5	-	TRBJ1-1	TRBD1	CASSYAGQTNTEAFF	TGTGCCAGCAGTTACGCGGGACAGACGAACACTGAAGCTTTCTTT
TRBV10-3	-	TRBJ2-3	-	CAISDTGSTDTQYF	TGTGCCATCAGTGACACGGGAAGCACAGATACGCAGTATTTT
TRBV27	-	TRBJ1-5	-	CASSSGQRGNQPQHF	TGTGCCAGCAGTTCCGGACAACGAGGCAATCAGCCCCAGCATTTT
TRBV5-1	few	TRBJ1-2	TRBD1	CASSLGDSNYGYTF	TGCGCCAGCAGCTTGGGGGACAGTAACTATGGCTACACCTTC
TRBV28	-	TRBJ1-3	-	CATMGGALYELSGNTIYF	TGTGCCACTATGGGGGGGGCCCTATACGAGCTTTCTGGAAACACCATATATTTT